Shown below are 8 T cell receptor beta chains from a single sample sequenced in a study of T-cell memory formation after mild COVID-19. From the 5' RACE reads, TCRdb called clonotypes with MiXCR, one entry per CDR3 protein. The repertoire has around 220,000 distinct CDR3 sequences, around 17% of them found once; the top ten carry approximately 3.6%. Specimen: PBMCs or a T cell subset sorted from them (not recorded which). The receptors stem from a man aged 18 to 29 who had mild COVID-19 (a few samples of this study predate the infection). Cell type and time point are not known.

This clonotype has a handful of counts. V usage is TRBV5-6 and J usage is TRBJ1-2; D gene uncertain. The V gene's germline CDR1 is SGHDT and CDR2 YYEEEE. The CDR3 totals 13 residues. The ends were cut back, 1 base at V and 8 bases at J, with 12 bases in the middle. The DNA of the CDR3 is TGTGCCAGCAGCTTGCCAGGCGCGGGCGGCTACACCTTC. Its protein is CASSLPGAGGYTF.

The chain recombines TRBV5-1 with TRBJ2-7, with D possibly being TRBD1 (6 bases). Trimming left V 4 bases short and J 3 bases short, with 11 bases between. Germline values: CDR1 SGHRS, CDR2 YFSETQ. This CDR3 has 13 amino acids. The CDR3 reads CASSADRIYEQYF. CDR3 nucleotides: TGCGCCAGCAGCGCCGACAGGATCTACGAGCAGTACTTC.

This chain uses TRBV21-1 with TRBJ1-5; the table's D call, TRBD1, was not checked against the DNA. TRBV21-1 is labeled a pseudogene. This CDR3 is 14 amino acids long. The CDR3 loop is CAYAGGLNNQPQHF. Written as DNA, the CDR3 is TGTGCCTATGCCGGGGGGCTAAACAATCAGCCCCAGCATTTT.

This clonotype was counted many times. The chain links TRBV18 to TRBJ1-1; no firm D call. The CDR3 runs 13 residues. Deletions cut 5 bases from V and 2 bases from J, with 9 bases between. The germline gives CDR1 KGHSH, CDR2 LQKENI. The CDR3: CASSSQANTEAFF. The DNA of the CDR3 is TGTGCCAGCTCATCCCAGGCCAACACTGAAGCTTTCTTT. The variable domain in full, with the rest retrieved from reference TRBV18 and TRBJ1-1, is NAGVMQNPRHLVRRRGQEARLRCSPMKGHSHVYWYRQLPEEGLKFMVYLQKENIIDESGMPKERFSAEFPKEGPSILRIQQVVRGDSAAYFCASSSQANTEAFFGQGTRLTVV.

The chain is built from TRBV6-2 or TRBV6-3 and TRBJ2-3, with D perhaps TRBD1 or TRBD2 (5 bases each). V was cut by 8 bases and J by 11 bases, with 14 bases left in between. In germline, CDR1 is MNHEY, CDR2 SVGEGT. The CDR3 consists of 11 residues. The CDR3 DNA sequence: TGTGCCAGCTCGAGGGGTAGTAAGCAGTATTTT. Translated: CASSRGSKQYF.

This sequence joins TRBV28 and TRBJ1-4; possible D gene TRBD1, 5 bases. The CDR3 contains 15 residues. Trimming removed 1 base at V and 3 bases at J, with 9 bases between. CDR1 and CDR2 (germline): MDHEN, SYDVKM. CDR3 protein: CASSLLGRPNEKLFF. The CDR3 region has the DNA TGTGCCAGCAGTTTATTGGGGCGGCCTAATGAAAAACTGTTTTTT.

This chain connects TRBV25-1 to TRBJ2-6; no reliable D call. The germline V and J ends were trimmed by 2 bases and 0 bases, with 8 bases remaining between them. Germline V gene lookup returns CDR1 MGHDK and CDR2 SYGVNS. There are 16 residues in the CDR3. CDR3 loop: CASSEDPGSGANVLTF. The CDR3 DNA reads as TGTGCCAGCAGTGAAGACCCTGGCTCTGGGGCCAACGTCCTGACTTTC.

The sample holds a few counts of this clonotype. V usage is TRBV4-3 and J usage is TRBJ2-7; D gene unclear. Looked up from germline, CDR1 is LGHNA and CDR2 is YSLEER. The CDR3 spans 9 residues. The CDR3 region is CASSQVSHV. The DNA of the CDR3 is TGCGCCAGCAGCCAAGTTTCCCACGTC.